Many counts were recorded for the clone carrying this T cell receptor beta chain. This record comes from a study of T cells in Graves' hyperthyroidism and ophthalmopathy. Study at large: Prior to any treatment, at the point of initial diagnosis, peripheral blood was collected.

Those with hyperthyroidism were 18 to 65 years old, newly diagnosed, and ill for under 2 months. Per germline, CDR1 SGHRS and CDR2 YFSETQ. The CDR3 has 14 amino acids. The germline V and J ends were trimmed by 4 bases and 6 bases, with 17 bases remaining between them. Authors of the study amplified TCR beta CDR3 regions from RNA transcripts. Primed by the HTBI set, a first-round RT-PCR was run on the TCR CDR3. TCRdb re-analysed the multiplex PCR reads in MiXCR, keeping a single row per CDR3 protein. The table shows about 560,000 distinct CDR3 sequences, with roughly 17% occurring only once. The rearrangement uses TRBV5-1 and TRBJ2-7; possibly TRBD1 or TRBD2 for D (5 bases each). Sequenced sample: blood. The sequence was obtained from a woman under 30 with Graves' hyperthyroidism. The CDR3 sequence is CASSPGTATVEQYF. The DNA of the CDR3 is TGCGCCAGCAGCCCCGGGACGGCCACTGTCGAGCAGTACTTC.